Presented here are 27 T cell receptor beta chains from one specimen sequenced in a study of CD8+ T cells in alopecia areata. Sequencing templates came from extracted RNA that was reverse transcribed into cDNA. Profiling relied on immunoSEQ multiplex PCR, and the TCRdb table lists in-frame clones only, not all of them. This table holds 110,000 to 150,000 clones, approximately 86% found once. The treatment was: oral pan-JAK inhibitor, 5-10 mg twice daily. This specimen was CD8+ T cells sorted from blood, taken at week 4, from a patient treated with tofacitinib. These receptors came from a human donor with alopecia areata.

The chain links TRBV6-1 to TRBJ2-2; D is unclear. Germline loops: CDR1 MNHNS, CDR2 SASEGT. CDR3 length: 15 amino acids. The V and J ends lost 2 bases and 1 base respectively, with 8 bases between them. The chain's CDR3 is CASSETAENTGELFF. The CDR3 region has the DNA TGTGCCAGCAGTGAAACGGCGGAGAACACCGGGGAGCTGTTTTTT.

The V and J genes are TRBV29-1 and TRBJ1-2; 9 bases match TRBD1. The CDR3 runs 13 residues. V trimming: 3 bases; J trimming: 3 bases; junction bases outside the gene matches: 2. Germline CDR1 and CDR2: SQVTM and ANQGSEA. The CDR3 DNA follows: TGCAGCGTTGAGGACAGGGGTTACTATGGCTACACCTTC. This gives the protein CSVEDRGYYGYTF.

The chain employs TRBV5-1 and TRBJ1-1; 8 bases are a match to TRBD1. The CDR3 has 16 amino acids. The V and J ends lost 2 bases and 0 bases, in that order; junction bases with no gene match: 6. Germline CDR1 is SGHRS and CDR2 is YFSETQ. CDR3 residues: CASSFWTGRVNTEAFF. CDR3 sequence (DNA): TGCGCCAGCAGCTTCTGGACAGGGCGGGTGAACACTGAAGCTTTCTTT.

The chain uses TRBV5-4 and TRBJ1-4; no definite D call. Trimming took off 0 bases at V and 5 bases at J, with 8 bases between the two ends. Germline CDR1 and CDR2: SGHNT and YYREEE (reference sequence). This CDR3 has 14 amino acids. The CDR3 is CASSLAGSNEKLFF. For the CDR3, the DNA is TGTGCCAGCAGCTTGGCGGGCTCCAATGAAAAACTGTTTTTT.

V is TRBV7-9 and J is TRBJ2-3; no clear D gene. Germline values: CDR1 SEHNR, CDR2 FQNEAQ (reference sequence). Trimming shortened V by 6 bases and J by 3 bases, and 13 bases separated the two germline ends. This CDR3 has 14 amino acids. CDR3 loop: CASRQLNRTDTQYF. The CDR3 region has the DNA TGTGCCAGCAGGCAACTTAATAGGACAGATACGCAGTATTTT.

The chain's CDR3 is CASSYSVPGGQETQYF. The CDR3 DNA is TGTGCCAGCAGTTACTCGGTGCCAGGGGGCCAAGAGACCCAGTACTTC. V usage is TRBV6-5 and J usage is TRBJ2-5, with 7 bases matching TRBD1. V lost 0 bases, J lost 1 base, and 5 bases stayed unmatched. The germline CDR1 and CDR2 sequences are MNHEY and SVGAGI. The CDR3 spans 16 residues.

This chain connects TRBV29-1 to TRBJ2-7, with no clear D. The CDR3 covers 13 residues. Trimming shortened V by 4 bases and J by 2 bases, and 12 bases separated the two germline ends. Germline CDR1 and CDR2: SQVTM and ANQGSEA. The DNA for the CDR3 is TGCAGCGTTGGTCGAATAACTCCCTACGAGCAGTACTTC. Amino acids: CSVGRITPYEQYF.

CDR3 loop: CASSPNWGDTQYF. The CDR3 coding sequence is TGTGCCAGCAGCCCGAACTGGGGAGATACGCAGTATTTT. V is TRBV5-6 and J is TRBJ2-3; D gene uncertain. Per germline, CDR1 SGHDT and CDR2 YYEEEE. The ends were cut back, 4 bases at V and 5 bases at J, with 11 bases in the middle. The CDR3 is 13 amino acids.

The chain has TRBV2 and TRBJ2-7; possible D gene TRBD1, 6 bases. V lost 5 bases and J lost 0, with 8 bases in between. Germline V gene lookup returns CDR1 SNHLY and CDR2 FYNNEI. This CDR3 region has 13 residues. The CDR3 DNA is TGTGCCAGCAGTACAGGGCTCTCCTACGAGCAGTACTTC. Its translation: CASSTGLSYEQYF.

V is TRBV19 and J is TRBJ2-1; 8 nucleotides agree with TRBD2. The CDR3 totals 15 residues. Germline CDR1 LNHDA, CDR2 SQIVND (reference sequence). J lost 1 base, V lost 5 bases, and 4 bases had no gene match. Written as DNA, the CDR3 is TGTGCCAGTAGTGGCAGCGGGGGTTCCTACAATGAGCAGTTCTTC. Its translation: CASSGSGGSYNEQFF.

The chain uses TRBV9 and TRBJ2-3, with D possibly matching TRBD2 (6 bases). This CDR3 is 14 amino acids long. Germline CDR1 SGDLS, CDR2 YYNGEE. V dropped 2 bases and J dropped 4 bases, with 11 bases sitting between them. The CDR3 nucleotides read TGTGCCAGCAGCGTGGGCGGGGAGGCAGATACGCAGTATTTT. Translation: CASSVGGEADTQYF.

V and J are TRBV5-6 and TRBJ2-1; 7 bases align to TRBD2. The junction had 9 bases not matched to a gene; V was cut back by 2 bases and J by 4 bases. There are 16 residues in the CDR3. Looked up from germline, CDR1 is SGHDT and CDR2 is YYEEEE. The CDR3: CASSLGLAEEYNEQFF. CDR3 coding DNA: TGTGCCAGCAGCTTAGGGCTAGCGGAAGAATACAATGAGCAGTTCTTC.

V usage is TRBV27 and J usage is TRBJ2-1; possibly TRBD2 for D (6 bases). The CDR3 totals 14 residues. Germline assignment: CDR1 MNHEY and CDR2 SMNVEV (reference sequence). V lost 6 bases to trimming and J lost 7 bases, with 16 bases between them. The CDR3 is CASSYRGKKNEQFF. In nucleotides, the CDR3 is TGTGCCAGCAGCTACCGGGGGAAGAAGAATGAGCAGTTCTTC.

The V and J genes are TRBV6-5 and TRBJ2-5; D call uncertain. Between the trimmed V and J ends, which lost 0 bases and 5 bases, there was a span of 1 base. From germline, CDR1 is MNHEY and CDR2 SVGAGI. This CDR3 has 11 residues. The CDR3 coding sequence is TGTGCCAGCAGTTACTCGGAGACCCAGTACTTC. Translation gives CASSYSETQYF.

This chain joins TRBV19 and TRBJ1-5; no definite D call. The CDR3 runs 15 residues. Germline-derived CDR1 and CDR2 are LNHDA and SQIVND (reference sequence). The germline V and J ends were trimmed by 4 bases and 1 base, with 11 bases remaining between them. The CDR3 region is CASSTANTSNQPQHF. The CDR3 DNA sequence: TGTGCCAGTAGTACGGCAAACACAAGCAATCAGCCCCAGCATTTT.

The V call is TRBV4-1, the J call TRBJ1-6, with D perhaps matching TRBD1 (6 bases). The V and J ends lost 1 base and 9 bases respectively, with 13 bases between them. The CDR3 sequence is 15 residues long. Looked up from germline, CDR1 is MGHRA and CDR2 is YSYEKL. The chain's CDR3 is CASSQGQETSSPLHF. CDR3 in DNA: TGCGCCAGCAGCCAAGGACAGGAGACAAGTTCACCCCTCCACTTT.

The chain is built from TRBV7-6 and TRBJ2-3, with D perhaps TRBD2 (6 bases). V shed 6 bases and J shed 0 bases, with 16 bases lying between them. Germline CDR1 reads SGHVS; CDR2 reads FNYEAQ. There are 16 residues in the CDR3. Here the CDR3 DNA reads TGTGCCAGCAGTATTATCTCCGGGGGAAGCACAGATACGCAGTATTTT. Its protein is CASSIISGGSTDTQYF.

The genes are TRBV15 and TRBJ2-1; possible D gene TRBD1, 5 bases. The germline V and J ends were trimmed by 1 base and 2 bases, with 12 bases remaining between them. The CDR3 is made up of 16 amino acids. CDR1 is LNHNV, CDR2 YYDKDF, per germline (reference sequence). The CDR3 region is CATSRGSQGAYNEQFF. The CDR3 DNA reads TGTGCCACCAGCAGAGGATCCCAGGGTGCCTACAATGAGCAGTTCTTC. Variable domain in full (rest from reference TRBV15 and TRBJ2-1): DAMVIQNPRYQVTQFGKPVTLSCSQTLNHNVMYWYQQKSSQAPKLLFHYYDKDFNNEADTPDNFQSRRPNTSFCFLDIRSPGLGDTAMYLCATSRGSQGAYNEQFFGPGTRLTVL.

The V call is TRBV2, the J call TRBJ2-1; either TRBD1 or TRBD2 may fit D (6 bases each). Trimming stripped 7 bases from V and 5 bases from J, with 24 bases between. The CDR3 extends over 17 amino acids. Germline CDR1 reads SNHLY; CDR2 reads FYNNEI. CDR3 bases: TGTGCCAGCATTTACGGGGGCCCTGCGGGGAAAAACAATGAGCAGTTCTTC. Translation: CASIYGGPAGKNNEQFF.

The CDR3 DNA follows: TGTGCCAGCAGCCCGGCACTGTCTACGAGCTCCTACAATGAGCAGTTCTTC. As protein: CASSPALSTSSYNEQFF. The rearrangement joins TRBV7-9 to TRBJ2-1; no definite D call. The CDR3 is 17 residues long. Germline lookup yields CDR1 SEHNR and CDR2 FQNEAQ (reference sequence). With 5 bases removed from V and 0 bases from J, the gap between germline ends came to 17 bases.

The CDR3 loop is CASSLLQPEYNEQFF. The CDR3 nucleotides read TGTGCCAGCAGTTTATTACAGCCCGAGTACAATGAGCAGTTCTTC. V and J are TRBV27 and TRBJ2-1; no clear D gene. CDR3 length: 15 amino acids. V was cut by 1 base and J by 4 bases, with 11 bases left in between. CDR1 and CDR2 from the germline V gene are MNHEY and SMNVEV (reference sequence).

V and J are TRBV6-5 and TRBJ1-4; D unresolved. Trimming stripped 5 bases from V and 8 bases from J, with 9 bases between. From germline, CDR1 is MNHEY and CDR2 SVGAGI. The CDR3 spans 12 residues. The CDR3 loop is CASSTAGEKLFF. CDR3 bases: TGTGCCAGCAGTACGGCCGGGGAAAAACTGTTTTTT.

The V gene is TRBV6-5, the J gene TRBJ2-1; no clear D gene. Trimming stripped 2 bases from V and 3 bases from J, with 8 bases between. CDR3 length: 14 amino acids. Per the germline V gene, CDR1 is MNHEY and CDR2 is SVGAGI. CDR3 coding DNA: TGTGCCAGCAGTTACAGGGCGGACTACAATGAGCAGTTCTTC. Amino acid sequence: CASSYRADYNEQFF.

The rearrangement links TRBV29-1 to TRBJ2-3; 10 nucleotides match TRBD1. Germline V lookup: CDR1 SQVTM, CDR2 ANQGSEA. The length of the CDR3 is 14 residues. Trimming took 8 bases from V and 6 from J; bases not matched to a gene: 11. The CDR3 is CSNRGQGLSDTQYF. The CDR3 bases are TGCAGCAATCGGGGACAGGGGCTCTCGGATACGCAGTATTTT.

This clone was observed once. The chain joins TRBV2 to TRBJ2-2; no firm D call. CDR1 is SNHLY, CDR2 FYNNEI, per germline. Trimming cost V 0 bases and J 11 bases, with 13 bases left between them. This CDR3 region has 14 residues. The CDR3 sequence: CASSEALSPEELFF. CDR3 nucleotides: TGTGCCAGCAGTGAAGCGCTTAGCCCCGAAGAGCTGTTTTTT. Variable domain in full (rest from reference TRBV2 and TRBJ2-2): EPEVTQTPSHQVTQMGQEVILRCVPISNHLYFYWYRQILGQKVEFLVSFYNNEISEKSEIFDDQFSVERPDGSNFTLKIRSTKLEDSAMYFCASSEALSPEELFFGEGSRLTVL.

The CDR3 protein is CSAPVSGGYNEQFF. The CDR3 bases are TGCAGCGCACCCGTTAGCGGGGGTTACAATGAGCAGTTCTTC. The chain recombines TRBV29-1 with TRBJ2-1; 9 nucleotides line up with TRBD2. In germline, CDR1 is SQVTM, CDR2 ANQGSEA. V dropped 7 bases and J dropped 4; count of bases not matched to a gene: 8. CDR3 length: 14 amino acids.

The chain uses TRBV2 and TRBJ2-7; 9 nucleotides match TRBD1. V lost 1 base and J lost 3; bases outside the gene matches: 1. Germline CDR1 and CDR2: SNHLY and FYNNEI. This CDR3 is 14 amino acids long. The CDR3 sequence is CASSEGQGVYEQYF. The CDR3 region has the DNA TGTGCCAGCAGTGAAGGACAGGGGGTCTACGAGCAGTACTTC.